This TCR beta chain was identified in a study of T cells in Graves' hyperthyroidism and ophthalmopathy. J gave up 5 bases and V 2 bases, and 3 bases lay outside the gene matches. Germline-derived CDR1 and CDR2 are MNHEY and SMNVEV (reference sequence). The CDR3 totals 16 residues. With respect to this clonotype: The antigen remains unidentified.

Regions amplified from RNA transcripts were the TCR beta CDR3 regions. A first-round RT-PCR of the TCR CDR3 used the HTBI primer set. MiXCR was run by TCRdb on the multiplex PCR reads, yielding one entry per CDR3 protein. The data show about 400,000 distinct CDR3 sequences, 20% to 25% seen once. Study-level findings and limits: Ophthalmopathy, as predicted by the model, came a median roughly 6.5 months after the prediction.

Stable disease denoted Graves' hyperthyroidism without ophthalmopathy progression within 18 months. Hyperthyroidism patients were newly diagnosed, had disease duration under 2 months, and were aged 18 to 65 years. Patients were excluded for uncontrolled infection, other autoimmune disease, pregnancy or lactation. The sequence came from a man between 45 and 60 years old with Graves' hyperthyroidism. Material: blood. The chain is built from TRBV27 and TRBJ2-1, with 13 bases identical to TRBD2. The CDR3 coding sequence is TGTGCCAGCAGTTTACTAGGACTAGCGGGAGACAATGAGCAGTTCTTC. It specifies CASSLLGLAGDNEQFF.